Each of the 23 T cell receptor beta chains below was sequenced from the same sample in a study of blood T cell repertoires in COVID-19. Profiling relied on immunoSEQ multiplex PCR, and the TCRdb table lists in-frame clones only, not all of them. The sample yields about 160,000 clones, approximately 87% seen once. The sequenced sample was peripheral blood. These receptors originate from a woman aged 70-85 years with COVID-19, enrolled during active disease.

The chain recombines TRBV18 with TRBJ1-6, with D uncertain. This CDR3 is built from 15 residues. Trimming stripped 1 base from V and 6 bases from J, with 10 bases between. In germline, CDR1 is KGHSH, CDR2 LQKENI. CDR3 bases: TGTGCCAGCTCACCACTAGCAGATACTAATTCACCCCTCCACTTT. It encodes CASSPLADTNSPLHF.

The genes are TRBV18 and TRBJ1-5, with TRBD1 matching over 9 bases. This CDR3 contains 15 residues. J lost 0 bases, V lost 5 bases, and 2 bases had no gene match. The germline V gene has CDR1 KGHSH and CDR2 LQKENI. The CDR3 loop reads CASSSDRGSNQPQHF. For the CDR3, the DNA is TGTGCCAGCTCATCGGACAGGGGTAGCAATCAGCCCCAGCATTTT.

This clone occurred once. The chain uses TRBV28 and TRBJ2-7; perhaps TRBD2 as D (5 bases). CDR3 length: 12 residues. Germline loops: CDR1 MDHEN, CDR2 SYDVKM. V dropped 6 bases and J dropped 1 base, with 7 bases sitting between them. CDR3 sequence (DNA): TGTGCCAGCAGGAGGGCTTCCTACGAGCAGTACTTC. This codes for CASRRASYEQYF.

V usage is TRBV19 and J usage is TRBJ1-5, with D uncertain. The V end was cut by 7 bases, the J end by 2 bases, with 18 bases between. The CDR3 loop spans 16 amino acids. CDR1 LNHDA and CDR2 SQIVND come from the germline V gene (reference sequence). CDR3 coding DNA: TGTGCCAGTAAGTTCGGAGGAGGATATCGCAATCAGCCCCAGCATTTT. It encodes CASKFGGGYRNQPQHF.

On this clone: The same CDR3 also results from other DNA sequences found in this sample. This chain uses TRBV5-1 with TRBJ2-1, with D maybe TRBD1 (5 bases). CDR3 length: 15 residues. Between the trimmed V and J ends, which lost 0 bases and 0 bases, there was a span of 7 bases. Germline V gene data show CDR1 as SGHRS and CDR2 as YFSETQ. This chain's CDR3 is CASSLGQGSYNEQFF. Written as DNA, the CDR3 is TGCGCCAGCAGCTTGGGGCAGGGCTCCTACAATGAGCAGTTCTTC.

The rearrangement joins TRBV18 to TRBJ1-1; D ambiguous. V was clipped by 3 bases and J by 6 bases, with 11 bases between them. Germline V gene data show CDR1 as KGHSH and CDR2 as LQKENI. The CDR3 loop spans 13 amino acids. CDR3 amino acids: CASSPTSWAEAFF. The CDR3 nucleotides are TGTGCCAGCTCACCGACATCTTGGGCTGAAGCTTTCTTT.

To note about this clone: The junction departs from germline at one end; a sequencing error may be responsible. The V and J genes are TRBV7-7 and TRBJ2-5; maybe TRBD1 (5 bases). Germline V gene lookup returns CDR1 SSHAT and CDR2 FNYEAQ (reference sequence). The CDR3 spans 14 residues. CDR3: CASSMGPPQETQYF. CDR3 nucleotide sequence: TGTGCTAGCAGTATGGGGCCTCCCCAAGAGACCCAGTACTTC.

This clone occurred once. This chain joins TRBV7-9 and TRBJ1-4; D uncertain. The CDR3 has 16 residues. V lost 1 base, J lost 7 bases, and 16 bases lay in between. Per germline, CDR1 SEHNR and CDR2 FQNEAQ (reference sequence). Written as DNA, the CDR3 is TGTGCCAGCAGCTTAGGGGATCGGGGAAGACGTGAAAAACTGTTTTTT. Translating it yields CASSLGDRGRREKLFF.

J is TRBJ1-1 and V is TRBV12-3 or TRBV12-4, with D uncertain. The CDR3 runs 10 residues. V was pared by 9 bases and J by 5 bases, with 7 bases between. The CDR3 DNA reads TGTGCCAGGGGAGGAACTGAAGCTTTCTTT. This encodes CARGGTEAFF.

This chain uses TRBV28 with TRBJ1-2; 7 bases agree with TRBD1. CDR1 MDHEN and CDR2 SYDVKM come from the germline V gene. Unmatched junction bases numbered 7, after V lost 1 base and J lost 5 bases. This CDR3 contains 15 residues. CDR3 loop: CASSLYEGASYGYTF. The CDR3 nucleotides are TGTGCCAGCAGTTTATATGAGGGGGCTAGTTATGGCTACACCTTC.

The rearrangement uses TRBV9 and TRBJ1-2; a possible D gene is TRBD1 (6 bases). This CDR3 contains 15 residues. Trimming took 3 bases from V and 7 from J, leaving 19 bases between them. The germline gives CDR1 SGDLS, CDR2 YYNGEE. In DNA, the CDR3 is TGTGCCAGCAGCGCCTTACAGGGTCCAGGGGTTGGCTACACCTTC. It is translated as CASSALQGPGVGYTF.

This chain uses TRBV5-4 with TRBJ1-6; D may be TRBD1 (6 bases). The CDR3 loop spans 17 amino acids. Trimming pared 4 bases from V and 10 bases from J, leaving 24 bases between. Germline values: CDR1 SGHNT, CDR2 YYREEE (reference sequence). Here the CDR3 reads CASSPQESPEGGSPLHF. The CDR3 DNA reads TGTGCCAGCAGCCCTCAGGAGAGCCCCGAGGGGGGGTCACCCCTCCACTTT.

About this clone: One end of the junction is discordant with germline, which a read error may explain. The chain is built from TRBV7-6 and TRBJ1-1; 7 bases line up with TRBD1. In germline, CDR1 is SGHVS, CDR2 FNYEAQ. The CDR3 length is 15 residues. CDR3 amino acids: CASSPEGAAWTAAFF. The CDR3 nucleotides are TGTGCCAGCAGCCCCGAGGGGGCAGCCTGGACTGCAGCTTTCTTT.

This clone was seen only once. V and J are TRBV30 and TRBJ2-1, with 11 nucleotides matching TRBD2. Looked up from germline, CDR1 is GTSNPN and CDR2 is SVGIG (reference sequence). The CDR3 is made up of 14 amino acids. Trimming at V came to 0 bases and at J to 6 bases, leaving 1 base not matched to a gene. The CDR3 is CAWSVLAGVNEQFF. The CDR3 nucleotides are TGTGCCTGGAGTGTACTAGCGGGGGTCAATGAGCAGTTCTTC.

The chain combines TRBV25-1 with TRBJ2-3, with 7 bases that match TRBD1. Losses at the gene ends were 0 bases for V and 0 bases for J; bases not matched to a gene: 3. The CDR3 has 16 residues. Germline loops: CDR1 MGHDK, CDR2 SYGVNS. CDR3 amino acids: CASSEYGTASTDTQYF. As DNA, the CDR3 is TGTGCCAGCAGTGAATACGGGACAGCTAGCACAGATACGCAGTATTTT.

The chain links TRBV5-1 to TRBJ2-5, with a possible D match to TRBD2 (6 bases). Trimming removed 4 bases from V and 1 base from J, with 14 bases in between. This CDR3 has 15 amino acids. Germline CDR1 reads SGHRS; CDR2 reads YFSETQ. CDR3 coding DNA: TGCGCCAGCAGCCCTCTCGCGGGGCCCCAAGAGACCCAGTACTTC. Its translation is CASSPLAGPQETQYF.

The rearrangement links TRBV5-5 to TRBJ2-7; D unclear. The germline CDR1 and CDR2 sequences are SGHKS and YYEKEE (reference sequence). V shed 2 bases and J shed 5 bases, with 14 bases lying between them. The CDR3 sequence is 14 residues long. DNA for the CDR3: TGTGCCAGCAGCTTCTACGCGACTCACGACGAGCAGTACTTC. It translates to CASSFYATHDEQYF.

The count of this clone is one. This chain joins TRBV15 and TRBJ1-1, with D possibly matching TRBD1 (5 bases). V was clipped by 1 base and J by 7 bases, with 10 bases between them. The CDR3 has 13 amino acids. In germline, CDR1 is LNHNV, CDR2 YYDKDF (reference sequence). The CDR3 loop is CATSRVIRGEAFF. The CDR3 DNA sequence: TGTGCCACCAGCAGAGTTATAAGGGGTGAAGCTTTCTTT.

The V gene is TRBV5-8, the J gene TRBJ2-2; 9 bases align to TRBD1. Germline trimming cut 4 bases from V and 4 bases from J; bases unmatched to any gene: 5. CDR3 length: 15 residues. Germline V CDR1 and CDR2: SGHTS, YDEGEE. The CDR3 nucleotides read TGTGCCAGCAGCCCAGGGACAGGGCCCACCGGGGAGCTGTTTTTT. It encodes CASSPGTGPTGELFF.

J is TRBJ1-5 and V is TRBV6-6; 8 nucleotides align to TRBD1. Looked up from germline, CDR1 is MNHNY and CDR2 is SVGAGI (reference sequence). The CDR3 has 16 amino acids. Germline trimming cut 4 bases from V and 0 bases from J; bases unmatched to any gene: 5. CDR3 residues: CASSSDDRGSNQPQHF. The CDR3 DNA reads TGTGCCAGCAGTTCCGACGACAGGGGTAGCAATCAGCCCCAGCATTTT.

This clone was found a few times. This chain connects TRBV5-8 to TRBJ1-5; 10 bases align to TRBD1. The CDR3 spans 15 residues. The trim removed 4 bases at V and 4 bases at J, leaving 5 bases unmatched. Germline-derived CDR1 and CDR2 are SGHTS and YDEGEE. CDR3 coding DNA: TGTGCCAGCAGCCGGGGACAGGGGAGGAATCAGCCCCAGCATTTT. Protein sequence: CASSRGQGRNQPQHF.

The chain couples TRBV19 to TRBJ1-5, with 7 nucleotides matching TRBD1. Trimming cost V 10 bases and J 4 bases; bases outside gene matches: 16. CDR1 is LNHDA and CDR2 is SQIVND in the germline V gene (reference sequence). The CDR3 extends over 16 amino acids. This CDR3 reads CATRTGHRGFNQPQHF. CDR3 nucleotide sequence: TGTGCCACTAGGACGGGACACAGGGGTTTTAATCAGCCCCAGCATTTT.

V and J are TRBV28 and TRBJ1-2; D gene ambiguous. This CDR3 has 11 amino acids. Germline loops: CDR1 MDHEN, CDR2 SYDVKM. Trimming shortened V by 6 bases and J by 2 bases, and 4 bases separated the two germline ends. CDR3 DNA sequence: TGTGCCAGCAGCCTAAACTATGGCTACACCTTC. Protein product: CASSLNYGYTF.